This TCR beta chain was sequenced for a study of OX40 agonist ivuxolimab in advanced cancers. Study-wide background: The patients' treatment was ivuxolimab, an agonistic anti-OX40 (CD134) antibody. Findings and caveats of the study: Determination of antigen specificity was not performed for the expanded peripheral T cells.

Profiled with immunoSEQ multiplex PCR; TCRdb holds only in-frame clones, not every one. The table shows about 14,000 clones, with 70% to 75% occurring only once. The study sampled blood at baseline, cycle 4 day 1, and cycle 7 day 1. Trimming at V came to 4 bases and at J to 0 bases, leaving 9 bases not matched to a gene. The CDR3 is made up of 17 amino acids. CDR1 and CDR2 (germline): MGHRA, YSYEKL. Remarks on this clone: Its antigen is unidentified.

Sequenced material: CD4+ or CD8+ T cells sorted from blood, taken in a trial of the OX40 agonist ivuxolimab. The TCR was taken from an adult with an advanced solid tumor such as melanoma, head and neck, liver or kidney cancer. J is TRBJ2-1 and V is TRBV4-1, with TRBD2 matching over 7 bases. The CDR3 sequence: CASSPTSDPSSYNEQFF. CDR3 coding DNA: TGCGCCAGCAGCCCCACTAGCGACCCGAGCTCCTACAATGAGCAGTTCTTC.